This entry concerns a single TCR beta chain. This record comes from a study of post-analysis software for immune sequencing data. Background on the study: Included among the disease courses, which were recorded for the cohort, were relapsing-remitting, secondary progressive and progressive-relapsing multiple sclerosis.

There are 13 residues in the CDR3. The germline gives CDR1 SSHAT, CDR2 FNYEAQ (reference sequence). Prepared libraries of TCR beta cDNA carried unique molecular identifiers. MiXCR, applied by TCRdb to the PCR reads, yields one record per CDR3 protein. This sample has some 160,000 distinct CDR3 sequences; approximately 35% occur once, and the top ten carry under 30%. The gene calls are TRBV7-7 and TRBJ2-7; 9 bases are a match to TRBD2. This material consisted of blood, taken after autologous hematopoietic stem cell transplantation. The TCR originated in a girl aged 5-17 years with multiple sclerosis. The CDR3 bases are TGTGAGCCTAGCGGGAACAGCTCCTACGAGCAGTACTTC. Its translation: CEPSGNSSYEQYF.